A single sample gave rise to the 3 T cell receptor beta chains below, sequenced in a study of blood T cell repertoires in COVID-19. Here immunoSEQ multiplex PCR was the method, and the copy in TCRdb shows in-frame clones only, minus some. The table records some 130,000 clones, around 85% of them present only once. Sequencing was done on a sample of peripheral blood. The receptors originated from a woman aged 50 to 60 with acute or convalescent COVID-19.

This clone has a single count. The chain recombines TRBV30 with TRBJ2-7; the D gene is possibly TRBD1 (7 bases). The germline V and J ends were trimmed by 4 bases and 5 bases, with 15 bases remaining between them. Germline V gene lookup returns CDR1 GTSNPN and CDR2 SVGIG (reference sequence). CDR3 size: 13 residues. CDR3 protein: CAWTSGGGDEQYF. DNA of the CDR3: TGTGCCTGGACCTCCGGAGGGGGCGACGAGCAGTACTTC.

In its sample, this clone was seen a few times. This chain uses TRBV5-6 with TRBJ2-3; D is possibly TRBD1 (6 bases). V shed 4 bases and J shed 4 bases, with 13 bases lying between them. This CDR3 contains 14 residues. Germline CDR1 reads SGHDT; CDR2 reads YYEEEE. The CDR3 DNA is TGTGCCAGCAGCCAGCTACAGGGCGCAGATACGCAGTATTTT. The encoded protein is CASSQLQGADTQYF.

The DNA of the CDR3 is TGTGCCAGCAGCGTGACAGACCTGAACACCGGGGAGCTGTTTTTT. Encoded protein: CASSVTDLNTGELFF. The V and J genes are TRBV7-3 and TRBJ2-2, with D possibly TRBD1 on 5 matching bases. Trimming took 5 bases from V and 1 from J, leaving 11 bases between them. Germline V gene sequence: CDR1 SGHTA, CDR2 FQGTGA. CDR3 length: 15 amino acids.